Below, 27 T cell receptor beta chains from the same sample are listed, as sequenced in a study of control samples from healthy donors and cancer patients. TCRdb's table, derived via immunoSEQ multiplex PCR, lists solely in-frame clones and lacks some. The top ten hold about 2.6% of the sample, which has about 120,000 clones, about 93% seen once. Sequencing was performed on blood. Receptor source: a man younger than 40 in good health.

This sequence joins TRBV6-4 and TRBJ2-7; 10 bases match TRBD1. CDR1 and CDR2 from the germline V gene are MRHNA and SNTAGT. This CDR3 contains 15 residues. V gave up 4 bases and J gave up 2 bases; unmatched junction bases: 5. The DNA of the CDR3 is TGTGCCAGCAGTGGACGGACAGGGGGGACCTACGAGCAGTACGTC. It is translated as CASSGRTGGTYEQYV.

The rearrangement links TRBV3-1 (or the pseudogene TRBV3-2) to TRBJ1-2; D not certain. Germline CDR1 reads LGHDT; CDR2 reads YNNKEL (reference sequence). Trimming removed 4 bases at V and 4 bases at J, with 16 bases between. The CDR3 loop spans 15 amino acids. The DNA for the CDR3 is TGTGCCAGCAGCCCGAAGGCCTCCCCGTTCTATGGCTACACCTTC. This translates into CASSPKASPFYGYTF.

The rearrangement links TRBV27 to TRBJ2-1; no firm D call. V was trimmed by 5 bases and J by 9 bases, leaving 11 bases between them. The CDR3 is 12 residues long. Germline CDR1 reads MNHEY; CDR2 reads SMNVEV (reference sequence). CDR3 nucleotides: TGTGCCAGCAGTGCGCCAAGCCGTGAGCAGTTCTTC. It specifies CASSAPSREQFF.

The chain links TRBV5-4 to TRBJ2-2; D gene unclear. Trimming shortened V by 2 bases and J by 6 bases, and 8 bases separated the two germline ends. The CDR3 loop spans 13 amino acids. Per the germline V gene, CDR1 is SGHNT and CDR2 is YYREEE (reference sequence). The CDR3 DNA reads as TGTGCCAGCAGCTTCAACCTGGCCGGGGAGCTGTTTTTT. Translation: CASSFNLAGELFF.

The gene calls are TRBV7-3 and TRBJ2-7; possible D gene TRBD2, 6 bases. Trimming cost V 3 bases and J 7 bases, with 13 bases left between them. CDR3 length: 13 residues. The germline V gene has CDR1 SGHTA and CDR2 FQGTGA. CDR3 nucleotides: TGTGCCAGCAGCTTGGAGGGGTCGGGAGAGCAGTACTTC. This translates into CASSLEGSGEQYF.

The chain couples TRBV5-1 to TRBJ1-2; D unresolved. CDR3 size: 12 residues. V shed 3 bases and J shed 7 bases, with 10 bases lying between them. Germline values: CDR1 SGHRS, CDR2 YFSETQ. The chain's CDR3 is CASSSGMRGYTF. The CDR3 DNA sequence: TGCGCCAGCAGCTCGGGTATGCGTGGCTACACCTTC.

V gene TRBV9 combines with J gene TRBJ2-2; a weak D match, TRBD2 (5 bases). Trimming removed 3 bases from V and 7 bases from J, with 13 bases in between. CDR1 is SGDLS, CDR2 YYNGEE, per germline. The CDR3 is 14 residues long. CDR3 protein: CASSGDSAGGELFF. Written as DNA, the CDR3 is TGTGCCAGCAGCGGGGATAGCGCTGGCGGGGAGCTGTTTTTT. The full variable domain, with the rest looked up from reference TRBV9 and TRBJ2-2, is DSGVTQTPKHLITATGQRVTLRCSPRSGDLSVYWYQQSLDQGLQFLIQYYNGEERAKGNILERFSAQQFPDLHSELNLSSLELGDSALYFCASSGDSAGGELFFGEGSRLTVL.

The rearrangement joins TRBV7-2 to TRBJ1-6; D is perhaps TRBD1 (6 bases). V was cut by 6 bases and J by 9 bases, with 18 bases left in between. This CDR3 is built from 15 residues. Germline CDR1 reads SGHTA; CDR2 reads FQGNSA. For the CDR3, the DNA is TGTGCCAGCAGACCACTTGGGGGGCCGGGTTCACCCCTCCACTTT. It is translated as CASRPLGGPGSPLHF.

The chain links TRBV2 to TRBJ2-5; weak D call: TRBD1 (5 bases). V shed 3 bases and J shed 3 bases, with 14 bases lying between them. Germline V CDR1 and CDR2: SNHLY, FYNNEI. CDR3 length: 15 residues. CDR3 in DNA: TGTGCCAGCAGTGATACCCAGGGCTGGGAAGAGACCCAGTACTTC. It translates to CASSDTQGWEETQYF. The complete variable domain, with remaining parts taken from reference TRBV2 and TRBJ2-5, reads EPEVTQTPSHQVTQMGQEVILRCVPISNHLYFYWYRQILGQKVEFLVSFYNNEISEKSEIFDDQFSVERPDGSNFTLKIRSTKLEDSAMYFCASSDTQGWEETQYFGPGTRLLVL.

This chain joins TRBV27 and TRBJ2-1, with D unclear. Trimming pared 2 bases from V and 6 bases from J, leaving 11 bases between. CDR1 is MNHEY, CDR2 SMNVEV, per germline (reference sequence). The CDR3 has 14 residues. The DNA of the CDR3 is TGTGCCAGCAGTTTAGTAAGAAGCTCCAATGAGCAGTTCTTC. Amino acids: CASSLVRSSNEQFF.

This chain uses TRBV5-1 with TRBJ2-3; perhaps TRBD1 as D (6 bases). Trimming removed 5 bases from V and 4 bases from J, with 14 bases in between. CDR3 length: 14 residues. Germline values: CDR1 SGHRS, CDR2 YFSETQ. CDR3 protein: CASRSSNRADTQYF. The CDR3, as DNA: TGCGCCAGCAGGTCCTCGAACAGGGCAGATACGCAGTATTTT.

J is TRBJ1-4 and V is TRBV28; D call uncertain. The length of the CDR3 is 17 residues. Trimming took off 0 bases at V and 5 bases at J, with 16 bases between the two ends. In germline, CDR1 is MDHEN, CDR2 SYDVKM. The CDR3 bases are TGTGCCAGCAGTTTATGGGGGAACAGAAGCCCCAATGAAAAACTGTTTTTT. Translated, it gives CASSLWGNRSPNEKLFF.

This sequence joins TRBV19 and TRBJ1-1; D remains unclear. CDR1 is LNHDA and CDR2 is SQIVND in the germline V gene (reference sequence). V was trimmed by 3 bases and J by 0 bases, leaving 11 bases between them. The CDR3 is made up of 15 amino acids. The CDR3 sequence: CASSISFNMNTEAFF. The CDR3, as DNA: TGTGCCAGTAGTATTTCTTTTAACATGAACACTGAAGCTTTCTTT.

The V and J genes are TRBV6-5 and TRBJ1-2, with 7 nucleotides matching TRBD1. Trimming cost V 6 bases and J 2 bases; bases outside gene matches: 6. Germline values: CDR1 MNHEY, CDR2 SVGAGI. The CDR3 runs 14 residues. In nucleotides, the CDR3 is TGTGCCAGCAGACTAACAGGGGTGAACTATGGCTACACCTTC. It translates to CASRLTGVNYGYTF.

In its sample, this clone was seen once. In DNA, the CDR3 is TGTGCCAGCAGTTGGGCTGGGACAGGGGCGAAAGAAAAACTGTTTTTT. Protein sequence: CASSWAGTGAKEKLFF. This chain links TRBV27 with TRBJ1-4, with TRBD1 matching 10 bases. Trimming cost V 4 bases and J 8 bases; bases outside gene matches: 10. The CDR3 is made up of 16 amino acids. CDR1 is MNHEY and CDR2 is SMNVEV in the germline V gene (reference sequence).

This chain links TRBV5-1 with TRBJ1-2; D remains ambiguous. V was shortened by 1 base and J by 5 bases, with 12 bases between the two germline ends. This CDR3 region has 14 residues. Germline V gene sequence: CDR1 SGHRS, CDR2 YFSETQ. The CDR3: CASSLTTFEYGYTF. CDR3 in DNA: TGCGCCAGCAGCTTGACCACATTTGAATATGGCTACACCTTC.

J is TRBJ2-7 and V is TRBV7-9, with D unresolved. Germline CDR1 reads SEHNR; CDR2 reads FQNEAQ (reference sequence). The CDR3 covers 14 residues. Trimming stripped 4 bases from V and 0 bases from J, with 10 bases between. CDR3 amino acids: CASSSTPSSYEQYF. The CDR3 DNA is TGTGCCAGCAGCTCGACGCCGAGCTCCTACGAGCAGTACTTC. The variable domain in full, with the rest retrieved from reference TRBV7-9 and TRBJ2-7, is DTGVSQNPRHKITKRGQNVTFRCDPISEHNRLYWYRQTLGQGPEFLTYFQNEAQLEKSRLLSDRFSAERPKGSFSTLEIQRTEQGDSAMYLCASSSTPSSYEQYFGPGTRLTVT.

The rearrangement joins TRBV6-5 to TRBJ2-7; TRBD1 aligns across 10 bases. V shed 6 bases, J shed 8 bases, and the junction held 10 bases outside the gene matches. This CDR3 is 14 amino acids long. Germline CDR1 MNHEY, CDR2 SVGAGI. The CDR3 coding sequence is TGTGCCAGCAGAACCGGGACAGGGGAGTCCAAGCAGTACTTC. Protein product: CASRTGTGESKQYF.

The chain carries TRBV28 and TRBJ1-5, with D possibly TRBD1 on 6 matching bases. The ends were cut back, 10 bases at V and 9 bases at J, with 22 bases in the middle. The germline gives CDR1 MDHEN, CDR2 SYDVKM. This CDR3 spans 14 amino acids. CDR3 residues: CATTPVGALRPQHF. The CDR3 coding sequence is TGTGCCACCACCCCTGTGGGGGCCTTAAGGCCCCAGCATTTT.

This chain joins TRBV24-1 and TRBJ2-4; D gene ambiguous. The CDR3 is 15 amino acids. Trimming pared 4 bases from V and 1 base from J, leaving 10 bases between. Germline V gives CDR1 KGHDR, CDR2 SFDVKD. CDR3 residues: CATSDRMEAKNIQYF. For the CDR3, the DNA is TGTGCCACCAGTGACCGAATGGAGGCCAAAAACATTCAGTACTTC.

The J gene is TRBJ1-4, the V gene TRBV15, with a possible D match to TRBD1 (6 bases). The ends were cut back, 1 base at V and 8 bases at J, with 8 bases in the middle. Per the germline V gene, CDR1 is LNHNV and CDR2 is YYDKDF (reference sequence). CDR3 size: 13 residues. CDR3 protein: CATSRAGGEKLFF. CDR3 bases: TGTGCCACCAGCAGAGCCGGGGGCGAAAAACTGTTTTTT.

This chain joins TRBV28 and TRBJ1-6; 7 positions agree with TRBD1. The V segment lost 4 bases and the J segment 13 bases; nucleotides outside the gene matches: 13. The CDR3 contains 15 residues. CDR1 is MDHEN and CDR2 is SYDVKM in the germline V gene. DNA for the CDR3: TGTGCCAGCAGTTACGAAGGGACAGCCACCTTTCCCCTCCACTTT. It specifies CASSYEGTATFPLHF.

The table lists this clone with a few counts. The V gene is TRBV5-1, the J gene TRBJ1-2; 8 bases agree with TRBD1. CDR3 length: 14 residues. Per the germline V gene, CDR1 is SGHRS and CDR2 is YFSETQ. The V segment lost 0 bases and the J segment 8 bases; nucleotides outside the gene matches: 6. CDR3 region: CASSLEGQAEGYTF. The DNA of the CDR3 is TGCGCCAGCAGCTTGGAGGGACAGGCCGAGGGCTACACCTTC.

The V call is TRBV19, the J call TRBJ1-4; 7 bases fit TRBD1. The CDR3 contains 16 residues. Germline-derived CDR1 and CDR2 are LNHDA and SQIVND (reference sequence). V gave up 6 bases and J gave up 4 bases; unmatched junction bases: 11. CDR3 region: CASSHPRDSLNEKLFF. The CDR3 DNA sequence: TGTGCCAGTAGCCACCCCCGGGACAGCCTTAATGAAAAACTGTTTTTT.

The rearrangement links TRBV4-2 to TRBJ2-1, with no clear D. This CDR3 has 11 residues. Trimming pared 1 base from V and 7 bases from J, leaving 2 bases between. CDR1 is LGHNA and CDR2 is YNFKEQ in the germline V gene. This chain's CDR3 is CASSQGNEQFF. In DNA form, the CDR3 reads TGTGCCAGCAGCCAAGGGAATGAGCAGTTCTTC.

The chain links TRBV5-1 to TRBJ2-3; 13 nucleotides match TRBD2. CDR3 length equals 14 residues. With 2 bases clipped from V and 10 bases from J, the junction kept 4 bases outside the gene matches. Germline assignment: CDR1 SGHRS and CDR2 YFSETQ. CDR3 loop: CASSFGLAGASQYF. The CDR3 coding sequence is TGCGCCAGCAGCTTCGGACTAGCGGGGGCATCGCAGTATTTT.

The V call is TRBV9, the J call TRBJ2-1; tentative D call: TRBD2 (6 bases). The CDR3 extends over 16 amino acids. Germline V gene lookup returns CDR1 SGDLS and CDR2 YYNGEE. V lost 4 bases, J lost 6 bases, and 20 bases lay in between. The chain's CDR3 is CASSPAGTSYGNEQFF. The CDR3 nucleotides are TGTGCCAGCAGCCCGGCCGGGACTTCGTACGGCAATGAGCAGTTCTTC.